The rows below give T cell receptor beta chains drawn from one sample of a study of cytomegalovirus exposure and HLA in healthy donors. Generated by immunoSEQ multiplex PCR, the TCRdb table keeps only in-frame clones and is missing some. The data show over 150,000 clones, under 90% seen once. Sequences were obtained from PBMCs. The origin of the receptors is a man aged 25 to 45 in good health and CMV-seropositive. The CDR3 runs from the conserved cysteine through the conserved F or W. The D gene is left open where the match is weak. Size values are once, few and many counts, or a class for expanded clones, and some rows have none.

D: TRBD1; size: .; J: TRBJ2-7; V: TRBV23-1; CDR3: CASSQDGTGENSYEQYF; DNA: TGCGCCAGCAGTCAAGATGGGACAGGGGAAAACTCCTACGAGCAGTACTTC
D: TRBD2; size: .; J: TRBJ2-3; V: TRBV5-1; CDR3: CASSTTSGSTDTQYF; DNA: TGCGCCAGCAGCACAACTAGCGGAAGCACAGATACGCAGTATTTT
D: .; size: .; J: TRBJ1-2; V: TRBV5-1; CDR3: CASSLGARNYGYTF; DNA: TGCGCCAGCAGCTTGGGGGCCAGAAACTATGGCTACACCTTC
D: .; size: .; J: TRBJ1-3; V: TRBV28; CDR3: CASSLFIREPGNTIYF; DNA: TGTGCCAGCAGTTTGTTTATCCGCGAGCCTGGAAACACCATATATTTT
D: .; size: .; J: TRBJ2-7; V: TRBV6-1; CDR3: CASSVPVSNEQYF; DNA: TGTGCCAGCAGTGTCCCGGTCTCCAACGAGCAGTACTTC
D: .; size: .; J: TRBJ1-5; V: TRBV5-5; CDR3: CASSLGQFSNQPQHF; DNA: TGTGCCAGCAGCTTGGGACAGTTTAGCAATCAGCCCCAGCATTTT
D: TRBD2; size: once; J: TRBJ2-3; V: TRBV6-5; CDR3: CASSYVLAEDTDTQYF; DNA: TGTGCCAGCAGTTACGTACTAGCGGAAGACACAGATACGCAGTATTTT
D: TRBD2; size: .; J: TRBJ2-4; V: TRBV5-1; CDR3: CASSLKPPGEGNIQYF; DNA: TGCGCCAGCAGCTTGAAGCCCCCCGGGGAGGGAAACATTCAGTACTTC
D: .; size: .; J: TRBJ1-1; V: TRBV28; CDR3: CASSLFMGRNTEAFF; DNA: TGTGCCAGCAGTTTGTTCATGGGGAGAAACACTGAAGCTTTCTTT
D: TRBD1; size: .; J: TRBJ2-7; V: TRBV5-1; CDR3: CASSLAGTVSIEQYF; DNA: TGCGCCAGCAGCTTGGCCGGGACAGTTTCTATCGAGCAGTACTTC
D: TRBD2; size: few; J: TRBJ2-3; V: TRBV9; CDR3: CASSVVWLAGESLTDTQYF; DNA: TGTGCCAGCAGCGTAGTTTGGCTAGCGGGAGAAAGTCTGACAGATACGCAGTATTTT
D: .; size: .; J: TRBJ2-7; V: TRBV15; CDR3: CATSRDRGPYEQYF; DNA: TGTGCCACCAGCAGAGATAGGGGTCCCTACGAGCAGTACTTC
D: .; size: .; J: TRBJ2-2; V: TRBV29-1; CDR3: CSVASRAPGELFF; DNA: TGCAGCGTAGCGTCGAGGGCCCCCGGGGAGCTGTTTTTT
D: .; size: .; J: TRBJ1-3; V: TRBV5-4; CDR3: CASSPDRSGNTIYF; DNA: TGTGCCAGCAGCCCCGACAGGTCTGGAAACACCATATATTTT
D: .; size: .; J: TRBJ2-5; V: TRBV2; CDR3: CASSEIAWETQYF; DNA: TGTGCCAGCAGTGAAATTGCGTGGGAGACCCAGTACTTC
D: .; size: .; J: TRBJ1-5; V: TRBV28; CDR3: CASKGGNQPQHF; DNA: TGTGCCAGCAAGGGGGGCAATCAGCCCCAGCATTTT
D: .; size: .; J: TRBJ2-7; V: TRBV11-3; CDR3: CASSLEAGHNYEQYF; DNA: TGTGCCAGCAGCTTAGAAGCGGGACACAACTACGAGCAGTACTTC
D: .; size: .; J: TRBJ2-3; V: TRBV11-2; CDR3: CASSLDRDTQYF; DNA: TGTGCCAGCAGCTTAGATCGGGATACGCAGTATTTT
D: .; size: .; J: TRBJ2-3; V: TRBV11-2; CDR3: CASRASVTGSDTQYF; DNA: TGTGCCAGCAGAGCTAGCGTTACCGGGTCAGATACGCAGTATTTT
D: TRBD2; size: .; J: TRBJ2-2; V: TRBV11-3; CDR3: CASSPTSAGGNTGELFF; DNA: TGTGCCAGCAGCCCCACCTCAGCGGGGGGGAACACCGGGGAGCTGTTTTTT
D: TRBD1; size: .; J: TRBJ2-7; V: TRBV15; CDR3: CATSKGQNYEQYF; DNA: TGTGCCACCAGCAAGGGACAGAATTACGAGCAGTACTTC
D: .; size: few; J: TRBJ2-7; V: TRBV27; CDR3: CASSLSYTRGGNPYEQYF; DNA: TGTGCCAGCAGTTTATCCTATACGCGCGGCGGGAACCCCTACGAGCAGTACTTC
D: .; size: .; J: TRBJ1-1; V: TRBV19; CDR3: CASSMADRLEAFF; DNA: TGTGCCAGTAGTATGGCGGACAGACTTGAAGCTTTCTTT
D: TRBD2; size: .; J: TRBJ2-1; V: TRBV18; CDR3: CASSPSLAGGASYNEQFF; DNA: TGTGCCAGCTCACCATCACTAGCGGGAGGGGCTTCCTACAATGAGCAGTTCTTC
D: TRBD1; size: few; J: TRBJ1-1; V: TRBV19; CDR3: CATRTGGAESEAFF; DNA: TGTGCCACAAGGACAGGGGGCGCAGAATCTGAAGCTTTCTTT
D: TRBD1; size: once; J: TRBJ1-1; V: TRBV5-6; CDR3: CASSLGQMNTEAFF; DNA: TGTGCCAGCAGCCTGGGACAGATGAACACTGAAGCTTTCTTT
D: .; size: .; J: TRBJ1-2; V: TRBV9; CDR3: CASSLPRAGLGGYTF; DNA: TGTGCCAGCTCCCTCCCCAGAGCGGGGCTCGGTGGCTACACCTTC
D: TRBD2; size: .; J: TRBJ2-1; V: TRBV15; CDR3: CATSRVAGGPYEQFF; DNA: TGTGCCACCAGCAGGGTAGCGGGAGGGCCTTATGAGCAGTTCTTC
D: TRBD2; size: .; J: TRBJ2-1; V: TRBV5-4; CDR3: CASSFGTSGSNEQFF; DNA: TGTGCCAGCAGCTTCGGGACTAGCGGGAGCAATGAGCAGTTCTTC
D: TRBD1; size: .; J: TRBJ2-2; V: TRBV7-2; CDR3: CASSRGTGTGELFF; DNA: TGTGCCAGCAGCAGGGGGACAGGGACCGGGGAGCTGTTTTTT
D: .; size: few; J: TRBJ1-1; V: TRBV5-1; CDR3: CASISDSWNTEAFF; DNA: TGCGCCAGCATCTCTGACTCTTGGAACACTGAAGCTTTCTTT
D: TRBD1; size: .; J: TRBJ2-1; V: TRBV9; CDR3: CASSVGSGTGSNEQFF; DNA: TGTGCCAGCAGCGTAGGGTCTGGGACAGGGAGCAATGAGCAGTTCTTC
D: .; size: .; J: TRBJ2-3; V: TRBV29-1; CDR3: CSVEDFRGTDTQYF; DNA: TGCAGCGTTGAAGATTTCCGGGGTACAGATACGCAGTATTTT
D: TRBD2; size: .; J: TRBJ2-1; V: TRBV11-2; CDR3: CASSHGTSVKDEQFF; DNA: TGTGCCAGCAGCCATGGGACTAGCGTAAAGGATGAGCAGTTCTTC
D: .; size: once; J: TRBJ2-7; V: TRBV4-1; CDR3: CASSQLGQRSYEQYF; DNA: TGCGCCAGCAGCCAACTGGGACAACGCTCCTACGAGCAGTACTTC
D: TRBD2; size: once; J: TRBJ2-5; V: TRBV7-3; CDR3: CASGLAGGETQYF; DNA: TGTGCCAGCGGACTAGCGGGAGGAGAGACCCAGTACTTC
D: TRBD2; size: .; J: TRBJ2-7; V: TRBV7-9; CDR3: CASSPAEREKPYEQYF; DNA: TGTGCCAGCAGCCCCGCAGAGCGGGAGAAACCCTACGAGCAGTACTTC
D: .; size: .; J: TRBJ2-7; V: TRBV5-8; CDR3: CASSPGVHQNEQYF; DNA: TGTGCCAGCAGCCCCGGGGTCCATCAAAACGAGCAGTACTTC